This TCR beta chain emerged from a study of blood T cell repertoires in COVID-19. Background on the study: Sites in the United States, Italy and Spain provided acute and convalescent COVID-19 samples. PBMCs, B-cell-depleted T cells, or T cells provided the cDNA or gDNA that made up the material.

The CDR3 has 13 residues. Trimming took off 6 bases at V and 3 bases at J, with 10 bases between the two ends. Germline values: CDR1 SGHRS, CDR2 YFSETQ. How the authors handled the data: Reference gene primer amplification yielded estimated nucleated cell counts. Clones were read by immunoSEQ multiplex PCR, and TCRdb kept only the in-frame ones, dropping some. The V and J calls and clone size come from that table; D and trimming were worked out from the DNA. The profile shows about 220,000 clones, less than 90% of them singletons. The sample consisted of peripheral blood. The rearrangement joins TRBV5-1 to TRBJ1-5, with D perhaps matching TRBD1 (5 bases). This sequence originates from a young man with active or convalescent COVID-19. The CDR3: CASTTQVNQPQHF. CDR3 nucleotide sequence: TGCGCCAGCACTACACAGGTCAATCAGCCCCAGCATTTT.